These 4 T cell receptor beta chains came from one sample sequenced in a study of blood T cell repertoires in COVID-19. The repertoire was sequenced with immunoSEQ multiplex PCR; TCRdb's copy has only in-frame clones and lacks some. The sample shows 98,000 or so clones, roughly 90% of them seen only once. The specimen was peripheral blood. These receptors were taken from a man in his fifties or sixties with COVID-19, enrolled during active disease.

The V call is TRBV5-1, the J call TRBJ2-2; 10 bases align to TRBD1. Germline V gene data show CDR1 as SGHRS and CDR2 as YFSETQ. The trim removed 7 bases at V and 3 bases at J, leaving 0 bases unmatched. The CDR3 extends over 13 amino acids. CDR3 protein: CASGTGDTGELFF. In DNA, the CDR3 is TGCGCCAGCGGGACAGGGGACACCGGGGAGCTGTTTTTT.

The V call is TRBV5-6, the J call TRBJ2-7; 10 positions match TRBD1. Germline V lookup: CDR1 SGHDT, CDR2 YYEEEE. Trimming at V came to 2 bases and at J to 5 bases, leaving 4 bases not matched to a gene. CDR3 length: 14 amino acids. The CDR3 spells CASSFGTGDDEQYF. CDR3 in DNA: TGTGCCAGCAGCTTCGGGACAGGGGATGACGAGCAGTACTTC.

V usage is TRBV5-4 and J usage is TRBJ1-1; maybe TRBD1 (6 bases). The length of the CDR3 is 17 residues. V was trimmed by 4 bases and J by 0 bases, leaving 19 bases between them. Germline V gene lookup returns CDR1 SGHNT and CDR2 YYREEE (reference sequence). In DNA, the CDR3 is TGTGCCAGCAGCCTCCTCCTTACAGGGCTGGTGAACACTGAAGCTTTCTTT. Protein: CASSLLLTGLVNTEAFF.

V gene TRBV6-1 combines with J gene TRBJ2-1, with 9 bases that match TRBD1. The CDR3 totals 15 residues. Germline assignment: CDR1 MNHNS and CDR2 SASEGT. Trimming cost V 2 bases and J 7 bases; bases outside gene matches: 6. CDR3 protein: CASSERGQGANEQFF. The CDR3 region has the DNA TGTGCCAGCAGTGAACGGGGACAGGGTGCGAATGAGCAGTTCTTC.